This T cell receptor beta chain was captured in a study of T-cell reconstitution after alpha-beta-depleted transplantation in children. The germline V gene has CDR1 KGHSH and CDR2 LQKENI. The CDR3 loop spans 16 amino acids. J gave up 3 bases and V 1 base, and 5 bases lay outside the gene matches. Study-wide findings and caveats: TCRbeta diversity was high at day 60 in some patients (a result of surviving recipient T cells and thymic progenitors). Reportedly, only several hundred clones from non-depleted graft cells drove alpha-beta T-cell counts at about two months. Counts and diversity of T cells one year after transplant came mostly from newly produced T cells.

Details on this clonotype: Its target is unknown.

Unique molecular identifiers featured in how the TCRbeta library was prepared. TCRdb passed the PCR reads through MiXCR, listing each CDR3 protein once. This sample has some 120,000 distinct CDR3 sequences, with about 9.6% found just once. Sample: PBMCs, mostly from graft donor cells, taken 180 days after TCRalphabeta/CD19-depleted stem cell transplant. The sequence derives from a girl less than two years old who had a stem cell transplant for combined immunodeficiency, so the T cells may come from the graft donor. The chain uses TRBV18 and TRBJ2-2, with 7 positions matching TRBD1. The CDR3, as DNA: TGTGCCAGCTCACCACGACCCGGACAGGACACCGGGGAGCTGTTTTTT. Translated: CASSPRPGQDTGELFF.